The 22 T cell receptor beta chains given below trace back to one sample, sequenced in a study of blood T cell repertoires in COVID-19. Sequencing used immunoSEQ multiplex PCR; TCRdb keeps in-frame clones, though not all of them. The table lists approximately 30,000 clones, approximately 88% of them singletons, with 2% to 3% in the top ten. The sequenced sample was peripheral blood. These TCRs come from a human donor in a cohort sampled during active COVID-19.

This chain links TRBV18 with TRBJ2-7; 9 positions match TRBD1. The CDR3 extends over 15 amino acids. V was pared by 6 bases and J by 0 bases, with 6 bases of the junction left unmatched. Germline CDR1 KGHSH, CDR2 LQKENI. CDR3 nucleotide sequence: TGTGCCAGCTCTCCGGGACAGGGTCCCTCCTACGAGCAGTACTTC. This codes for CASSPGQGPSYEQYF. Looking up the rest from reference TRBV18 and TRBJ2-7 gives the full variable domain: NAGVMQNPRHLVRRRGQEARLRCSPMKGHSHVYWYRQLPEEGLKFMVYLQKENIIDESGMPKERFSAEFPKEGPSILRIQQVVRGDSAAYFCASSPGQGPSYEQYFGPGTRLTVT.

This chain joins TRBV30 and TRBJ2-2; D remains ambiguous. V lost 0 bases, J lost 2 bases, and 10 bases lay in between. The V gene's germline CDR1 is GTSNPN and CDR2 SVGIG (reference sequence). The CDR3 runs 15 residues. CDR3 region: CAWSVRLTNTGELFF. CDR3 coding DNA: TGTGCCTGGAGTGTACGTCTAACCAACACCGGGGAGCTGTTTTTT.

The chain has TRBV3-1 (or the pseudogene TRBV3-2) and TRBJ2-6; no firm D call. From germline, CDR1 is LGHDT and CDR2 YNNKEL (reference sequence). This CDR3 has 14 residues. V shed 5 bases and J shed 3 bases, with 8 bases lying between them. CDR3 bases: TGTGCCAGCAGCGACTTGGGTGGGGCCAACGTCCTGACTTTC. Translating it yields CASSDLGGANVLTF.

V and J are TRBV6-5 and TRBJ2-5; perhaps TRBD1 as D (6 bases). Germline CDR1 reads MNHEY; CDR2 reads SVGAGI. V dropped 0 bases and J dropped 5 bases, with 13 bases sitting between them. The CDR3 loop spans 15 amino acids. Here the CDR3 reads CASSYSSLGAETQYF. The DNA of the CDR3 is TGTGCCAGCAGTTACTCGAGTTTGGGGGCGGAGACCCAGTACTTC.

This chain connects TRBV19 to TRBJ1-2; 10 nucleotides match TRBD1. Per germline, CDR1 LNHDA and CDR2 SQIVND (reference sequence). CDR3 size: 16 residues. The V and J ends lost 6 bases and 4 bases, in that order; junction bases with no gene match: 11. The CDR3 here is CASRNQYWDRGYGYTF. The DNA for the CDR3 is TGTGCCAGTAGAAACCAATATTGGGACAGGGGCTATGGCTACACCTTC.

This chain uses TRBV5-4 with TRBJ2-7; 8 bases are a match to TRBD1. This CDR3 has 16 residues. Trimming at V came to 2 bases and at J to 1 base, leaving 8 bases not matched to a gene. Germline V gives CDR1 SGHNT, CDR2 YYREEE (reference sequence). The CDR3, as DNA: TGTGCCAGCAGCTTCCTCGGACAGGGAGTTTCCTACGAGCAGTACTTC. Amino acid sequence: CASSFLGQGVSYEQYF.

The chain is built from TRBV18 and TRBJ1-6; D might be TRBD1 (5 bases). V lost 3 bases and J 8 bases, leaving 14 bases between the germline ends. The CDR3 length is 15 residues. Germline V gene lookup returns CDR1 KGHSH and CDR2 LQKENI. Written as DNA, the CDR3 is TGTGCCAGCTCACCCGGTGGAGGGGTCCATTCACCCCTCCACTTT. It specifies CASSPGGGVHSPLHF.

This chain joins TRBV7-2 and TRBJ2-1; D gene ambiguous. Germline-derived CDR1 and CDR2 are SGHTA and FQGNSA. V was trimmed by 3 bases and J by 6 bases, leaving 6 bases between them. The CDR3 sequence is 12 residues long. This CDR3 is CASSFPGNEQFF. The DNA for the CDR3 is TGTGCCAGCAGCTTCCCGGGCAATGAGCAGTTCTTC.

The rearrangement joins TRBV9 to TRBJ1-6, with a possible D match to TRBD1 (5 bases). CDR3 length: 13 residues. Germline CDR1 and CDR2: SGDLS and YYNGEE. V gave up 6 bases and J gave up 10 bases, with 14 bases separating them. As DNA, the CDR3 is TGTGCCAGCACCCGGGGGGGTAAATCACCCCTCCACTTT. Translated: CASTRGGKSPLHF. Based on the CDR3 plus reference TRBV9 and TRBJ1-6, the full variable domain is DSGVTQTPKHLITATGQRVTLRCSPRSGDLSVYWYQQSLDQGLQFLIQYYNGEERAKGNILERFSAQQFPDLHSELNLSSLELGDSALYFCASTRGGKSPLHFGNGTRLTVT.

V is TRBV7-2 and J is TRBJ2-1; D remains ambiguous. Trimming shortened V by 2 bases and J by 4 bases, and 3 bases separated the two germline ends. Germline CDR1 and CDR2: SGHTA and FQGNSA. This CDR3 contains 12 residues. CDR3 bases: TGTGCCAGCAGCTTATCTTACAATGAGCAGTTCTTC. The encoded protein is CASSLSYNEQFF.

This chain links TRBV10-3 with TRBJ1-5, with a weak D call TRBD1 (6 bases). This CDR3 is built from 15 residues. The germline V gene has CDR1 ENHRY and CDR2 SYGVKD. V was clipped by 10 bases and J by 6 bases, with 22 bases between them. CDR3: CATKETGLGTQPQHF. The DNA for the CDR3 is TGTGCCACCAAGGAAACAGGGTTGGGTACTCAGCCCCAGCATTTT.

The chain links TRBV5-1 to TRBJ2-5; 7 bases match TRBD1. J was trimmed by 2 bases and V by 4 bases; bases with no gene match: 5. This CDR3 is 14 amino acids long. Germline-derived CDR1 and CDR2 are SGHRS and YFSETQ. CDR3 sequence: CASSADRTQETQYF. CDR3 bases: TGCGCCAGCAGCGCGGACAGGACACAAGAGACCCAGTACTTC.

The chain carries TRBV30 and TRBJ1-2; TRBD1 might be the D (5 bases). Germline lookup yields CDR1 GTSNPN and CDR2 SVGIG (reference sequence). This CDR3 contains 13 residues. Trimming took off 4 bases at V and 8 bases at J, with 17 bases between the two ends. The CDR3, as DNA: TGTGCCTGGAATATTCAGGGTAGTAGGGGCTACACCTTC. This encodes CAWNIQGSRGYTF.

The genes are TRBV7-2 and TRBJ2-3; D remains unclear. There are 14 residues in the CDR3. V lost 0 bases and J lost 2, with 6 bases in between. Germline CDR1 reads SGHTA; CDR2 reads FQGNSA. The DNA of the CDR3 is TGTGCCAGCAGCTTAGCGCGGAACACAGATACGCAGTATTTT. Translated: CASSLARNTDTQYF.

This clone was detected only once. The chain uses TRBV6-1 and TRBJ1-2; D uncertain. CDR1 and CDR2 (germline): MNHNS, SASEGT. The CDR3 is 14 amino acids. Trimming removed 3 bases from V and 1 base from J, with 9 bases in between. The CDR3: CASSDAPRNYGYTF. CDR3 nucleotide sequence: TGTGCCAGCAGTGATGCCCCGCGTAACTATGGCTACACCTTC.

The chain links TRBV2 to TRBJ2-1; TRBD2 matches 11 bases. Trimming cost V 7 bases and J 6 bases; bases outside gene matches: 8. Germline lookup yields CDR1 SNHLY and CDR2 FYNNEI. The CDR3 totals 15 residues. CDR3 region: CASITSGGAGNEQFF. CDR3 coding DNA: TGTGCCAGCATTACTAGCGGGGGCGCTGGCAATGAGCAGTTCTTC. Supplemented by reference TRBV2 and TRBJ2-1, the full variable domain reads EPEVTQTPSHQVTQMGQEVILRCVPISNHLYFYWYRQILGQKVEFLVSFYNNEISEKSEIFDDQFSVERPDGSNFTLKIRSTKLEDSAMYFCASITSGGAGNEQFFGPGTRLTVL.

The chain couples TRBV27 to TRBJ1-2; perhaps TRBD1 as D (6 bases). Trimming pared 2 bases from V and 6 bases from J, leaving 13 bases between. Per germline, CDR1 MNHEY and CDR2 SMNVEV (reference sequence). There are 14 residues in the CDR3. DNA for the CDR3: TGTGCCAGCAGTTTAACAGGGAAGGGGGATGGCTACACCTTC. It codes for CASSLTGKGDGYTF.

CDR3 residues: CASSIRQNYGYTF. The CDR3 DNA sequence: TGTGCCAGCAGCATACGACAGAACTATGGCTACACCTTC. The V gene is TRBV5-5, the J gene TRBJ1-2, with D perhaps TRBD1 (5 bases). CDR1 SGHKS and CDR2 YYEKEE come from the germline V gene (reference sequence). Trimming cost V 4 bases and J 2 bases, with 9 bases left between them. The CDR3 totals 13 residues.

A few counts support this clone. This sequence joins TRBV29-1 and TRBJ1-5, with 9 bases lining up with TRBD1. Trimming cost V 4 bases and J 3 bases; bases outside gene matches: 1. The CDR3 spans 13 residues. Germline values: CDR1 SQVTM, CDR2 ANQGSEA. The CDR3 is CSVGQGDNQPQHF. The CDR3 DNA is TGCAGCGTTGGACAGGGGGACAATCAGCCCCAGCATTTT. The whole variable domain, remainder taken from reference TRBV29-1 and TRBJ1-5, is SAVISQKPSRDICQRGTSLTIQCQVDSQVTMMFWYRQQPGQSLTLIATANQGSEATYESGFVIDKFPISRPNLTFSTLTVSNMSPEDSSIYLCSVGQGDNQPQHFGDGTRLSIL.

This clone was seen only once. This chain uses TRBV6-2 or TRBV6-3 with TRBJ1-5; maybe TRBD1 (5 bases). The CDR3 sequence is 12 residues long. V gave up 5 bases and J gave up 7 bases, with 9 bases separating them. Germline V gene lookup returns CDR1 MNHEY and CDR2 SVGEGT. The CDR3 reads CASSPRVQPQHF. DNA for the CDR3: TGTGCCAGCAGTCCCAGGGTGCAGCCCCAGCATTTT.

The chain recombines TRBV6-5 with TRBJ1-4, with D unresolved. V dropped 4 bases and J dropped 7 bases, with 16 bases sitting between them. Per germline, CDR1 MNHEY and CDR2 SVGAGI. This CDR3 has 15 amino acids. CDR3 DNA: TGTGCCAGCAGTTTGGTGGCGGTCCCTCGTGAAAAACTGTTTTTT. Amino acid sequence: CASSLVAVPREKLFF.

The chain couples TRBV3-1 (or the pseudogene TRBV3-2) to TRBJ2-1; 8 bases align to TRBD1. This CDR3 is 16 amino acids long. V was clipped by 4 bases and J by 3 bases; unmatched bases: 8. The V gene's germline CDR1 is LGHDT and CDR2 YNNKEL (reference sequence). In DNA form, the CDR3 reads TGTGCCAGCAGCCGAGAACTGACAGGGGTCTACAATGAGCAGTTCTTC. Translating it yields CASSRELTGVYNEQFF.